This entry is about one T cell receptor (beta chain). This sample also contains other DNA sequences that code for the same CDR3. Germline V gives CDR1 LNHDA, CDR2 SQIVND (reference sequence). The V and J ends lost 2 bases and 1 base respectively, with 9 bases between them. The CDR3 covers 14 residues. This entry is derived from a study of blood T cell repertoires in COVID-19. Study-level information: Acute and convalescent COVID-19 samples came from the United States, Italy and Spain. PBMCs, B-cell-depleted T cells, or T cells were the source of the cDNA or gDNA that made up the material.

Per the original data handling: The authors estimated nucleated cell counts from reference gene primer amplification. Repertoires were generated with immunoSEQ multiplex PCR, while TCRdb's copy carries only in-frame clones and drops some. V and J calls and clone size are as listed in that table; D and trimming were resolved from the DNA. The table lists hundreds of thousands of clones, about 86% of them singletons. This sequence originates from a woman in her twenties or thirties who had recovered from COVID-19. The chain employs TRBV19 and TRBJ2-7; possibly TRBD1 for D (5 bases). Sequenced: peripheral blood. Written as DNA, the CDR3 is TGTGCCAGTAGTATAAGACAGAATTCCTACGAGCAGTACTTC. This gives the protein CASSIRQNSYEQYF.